This TCR beta chain appears in the sequencing data of a study of T-cell reconstitution after alpha-beta-depleted transplantation in children. General study findings and limits: Alpha-beta T cells about two months after transplant reportedly derived from several hundred expanded graft clones. Surviving recipient T cells and intrathymic progenitors accounted for some patients' high TCRbeta diversity at day 60. A year post-transplant, T-cell counts and diversity derived mostly from newly produced T cells.

Unique molecular identifiers were incorporated when the TCRbeta library was constructed. TCRdb reprocessed the PCR reads with MiXCR, giving one entry per CDR3 protein. The sample includes fewer than 700,000 distinct CDR3 sequences, 10% to 15% of them seen just once. Trimming cost V 8 bases and J 7 bases, with 11 bases left between them. The length of the CDR3 is 11 residues. Germline CDR1 MNHNY, CDR2 SVGAGI (reference sequence). This clonotype showed up many times. Its antigen remains unidentified. The chain uses TRBV6-6 and TRBJ2-5; D is uncertain. The clonotype was recovered from a male patient between 10 and 17 years old who had a stem cell transplant for acute myeloid leukemia, so the T cells may come from the graft donor. The sequencing used PBMCs, mostly from graft donor cells, collected 360 days after TCRalphabeta/CD19-depleted stem cell transplant. The CDR3 sequence: CASGPLGTQYF. The CDR3, as DNA: TGTGCCAGCGGGCCCCTAGGGACCCAGTACTTC.